Following are 20 T cell receptor beta chains from one sample sequenced in a study of blood T cell repertoires in COVID-19. Sequenced by immunoSEQ multiplex PCR; TCRdb stores in-frame clones only, minus some. The data hold under 350,000 clones, with around 90% observed a single time. The sample comprised peripheral blood. Receptors originate from a man in his fifties with acute or convalescent COVID-19.

About this clone: This may arise from a read error, as a much more abundant clone is one base away. In DNA form, the CDR3 reads TGTGCCAGCAGAGCCGGGACAGGGGCAGATACGCAGTATTTT. It is translated as CASRAGTGADTQYF. The chain joins TRBV6-5 to TRBJ2-3, with TRBD1 matching over 10 bases. The ends lost 6 bases at V and 4 bases at J; junction bases unmatched: 4. The germline gives CDR1 MNHEY, CDR2 SVGAGI. This CDR3 is built from 14 residues.

J is TRBJ2-7 and V is TRBV30; D gene uncertain. CDR3 size: 11 residues. V was pared by 1 base and J by 3 bases, with 4 bases between. Germline lookup yields CDR1 GTSNPN and CDR2 SVGIG (reference sequence). CDR3 nucleotides: TGTGCCTGGAGTGGACTCTACGAGCAGTACTTC. Amino acid sequence: CAWSGLYEQYF. Complete variable domain (other parts from reference TRBV30 and TRBJ2-7): SQTIHQWPATLVQPVGSPLSLECTVEGTSNPNLYWYRQAAGRGLQLLFYSVGIGQISSEVPQNLSASRPQDRQFILSSKKLLLSDSGFYLCAWSGLYEQYFGPGTRLTVT.

The chain joins TRBV6-1 to TRBJ2-5; weak D call: TRBD1 (7 bases). This CDR3 spans 13 amino acids. CDR1 and CDR2 from the germline V gene are MNHNS and SASEGT. The ends were cut back, 3 bases at V and 4 bases at J, with 9 bases in the middle. CDR3 nucleotide sequence: TGTGCCAGCAGTGAGGAGGGGGCAGAGACCCAGTACTTC. Translated: CASSEEGAETQYF.

The chain employs TRBV9 and TRBJ2-2; 7 bases align to TRBD2. This CDR3 has 15 amino acids. The junction had 8 bases not matched to a gene; V was cut back by 6 bases and J by 3 bases. In germline, CDR1 is SGDLS, CDR2 YYNGEE. CDR3 sequence reads: CASTVGTIDTGELFF. CDR3 bases: TGTGCCAGCACCGTCGGGACTATTGACACCGGGGAGCTGTTTTTT.

The sample holds one count of this clone. The rearrangement links TRBV12-2 to TRBJ2-1; the table assigns TRBD2, which was not confirmed against the DNA. TRBV12-2 is flagged as a pseudogene. The CDR3 has 17 residues. CDR3 sequence reads: CASRLEVPRGLQNEQFF. CDR3 bases: TGTGCAAGTCGCTTAGAGGTCCCCAGAGGACTACAGAATGAGCAGTTCTTC.

The genes are TRBV12-3 or TRBV12-4 and TRBJ1-5, with a weak D call TRBD1 (6 bases). The CDR3 is 13 amino acids. V lost 3 bases, J lost 11 bases, and 14 bases lay in between. The CDR3 loop reads CASSFQGPEAQHF. The CDR3 DNA reads as TGTGCCAGCAGTTTCCAGGGGCCCGAGGCCCAGCATTTT.

The rearrangement joins TRBV20-1 to TRBJ2-5; D perhaps matches TRBD2 (6 bases). The CDR3 is 13 amino acids. The germline V and J ends were trimmed by 3 bases and 5 bases, with 13 bases remaining between them. Germline V gene data show CDR1 as DFQATT and CDR2 as SNEGSKA (reference sequence). CDR3 amino acids: CSASETRDETQYF. CDR3 bases: TGCAGTGCTAGTGAGACTAGGGATGAGACCCAGTACTTC.

The rearrangement uses TRBV9 and TRBJ2-5; D perhaps matches TRBD1 (6 bases). There are 16 residues in the CDR3. V lost 0 bases to trimming and J lost 5 bases, with 17 bases between them. Per germline, CDR1 SGDLS and CDR2 YYNGEE. In nucleotides, the CDR3 is TGTGCCAGCAGCGTAGGGATCGTCGGGACATACGAGACCCAGTACTTC. Protein: CASSVGIVGTYETQYF.

V gene TRBV12-3 or TRBV12-4 combines with J gene TRBJ1-2; D is ambiguous. This CDR3 has 13 amino acids. Deletions cut 6 bases from V and 1 base from J, with 9 bases between. CDR3 region: CASSLTYNYGYTF. The CDR3 coding sequence is TGTGCCAGCAGCCTCACATATAACTATGGCTACACCTTC.

This sequence joins TRBV10-1 and TRBJ2-5, with no clear D. Trimming took off 3 bases at V and 0 bases at J, with 11 bases between the two ends. The CDR3 length is 15 residues. Germline loops: CDR1 WNHNN, CDR2 SYGVQD (reference sequence). CDR3 nucleotide sequence: TGCGCCAGCAGTGACCGAGCTTCAAACCAAGAGACCCAGTACTTC. Translation gives CASSDRASNQETQYF.

This clone was observed a single time. At one end the junction does not follow the germline gene, possibly because of a read error. The V call is TRBV9, the J call TRBJ2-5, with 7 nucleotides matching TRBD2. The CDR3 spans 15 residues. In germline, CDR1 is SGDLS, CDR2 YYNGEE. CDR3 loop: CASSVGGVSQETQYF. The CDR3 nucleotides are TGTGCCAGTAGCGTTGGGGGGGTCAGCCAAGAGACCCAGTACTTC.

This chain links TRBV5-1 with TRBJ1-1, with 8 nucleotides matching TRBD1. V gave up 3 bases and J gave up 4 bases; unmatched junction bases: 5. CDR1 is SGHRS, CDR2 YFSETQ, per germline. This CDR3 is built from 14 residues. The CDR3 reads CASSWQGAGTEAFF. In DNA, the CDR3 is TGCGCCAGCAGCTGGCAGGGGGCGGGCACTGAAGCTTTCTTT.

The rearrangement uses TRBV3-1 (or the pseudogene TRBV3-2) and TRBJ1-3; the D gene is possibly TRBD1 (6 bases). V gave up 4 bases and J gave up 3 bases, with 19 bases separating them. This CDR3 is 17 amino acids long. Germline V gene data show CDR1 as LGHDT and CDR2 as YNNKEL (reference sequence). CDR3 coding DNA: TGTGCCAGCAGCCTCCTCTGGGGGGGGGCGCTTGGAAACACCATATATTTT. This encodes CASSLLWGGALGNTIYF.

V usage is TRBV5-1 and J usage is TRBJ2-2, with unresolved D. The CDR3 length is 13 residues. V lost 0 bases to trimming and J lost 4 bases, with 4 bases between them. CDR1 SGHRS and CDR2 YFSETQ come from the germline V gene. CDR3 sequence (DNA): TGCGCCAGCAGCTTGGACTCCACCGGGGAGCTGTTTTTT. Its protein is CASSLDSTGELFF.

A single count supports this clone. This chain connects TRBV11-3 to TRBJ2-1, with 10 bases matching TRBD2. Trimming at V came to 1 base and at J to 1 base, leaving 10 bases not matched to a gene. Germline V gene sequence: CDR1 SGHNT, CDR2 YENEEA. This CDR3 has 19 amino acids. CDR3 nucleotides: TGTGCCAGCAGCTTAGGAATCGAGCGGGGGGGGTTTTCCTACAATGAGCAGTTCTTC. Translated: CASSLGIERGGFSYNEQFF.

The V gene is TRBV21-1, the J gene TRBJ2-5; the table's D call TRBD2 went unverified against the DNA. TRBV21-1 is assigned pseudogene status. This CDR3 region has 19 residues. The CDR3 loop reads CASSSRGRAGGLLVETQYF. The CDR3 DNA follows: TGTGCCAGCAGCAGCCGGGGGCGAGCGGGGGGGCTTCTGGTAGAGACCCAGTACTTC.

V gene TRBV2 combines with J gene TRBJ1-3; maybe TRBD1 (6 bases). This CDR3 is built from 14 residues. V lost 10 bases and J lost 3, with 16 bases in between. Per the germline V gene, CDR1 is SNHLY and CDR2 is FYNNEI. The CDR3: CATIPRDIGNTIYF. The CDR3 DNA reads TGTGCCACCATCCCCCGGGACATTGGAAACACCATATATTTT.

The chain employs TRBV30 and TRBJ2-1, with D perhaps matching TRBD1 (6 bases). Germline V lookup: CDR1 GTSNPN, CDR2 SVGIG (reference sequence). V was cut by 4 bases and J by 8 bases, with 18 bases left in between. This CDR3 has 14 residues. This CDR3 is CAWTSGISGDEQFF. CDR3 coding DNA: TGTGCCTGGACCAGCGGAATATCAGGGGATGAGCAGTTCTTC.

This chain links TRBV12-3 or TRBV12-4 with TRBJ2-7; D gene uncertain. CDR3 length: 13 amino acids. Trimming left V 4 bases short and J 3 bases short, with 10 bases between. DNA for the CDR3: TGTGCCAGCAGTTATGGCACCCTCTACGAGCAGTACTTC. Its protein product is CASSYGTLYEQYF.

This clone was seen only a few times. The V call is TRBV6-5, the J call TRBJ2-7; D remains unclear. In germline, CDR1 is MNHEY, CDR2 SVGAGI. Trimming removed 0 bases at V and 5 bases at J, with 17 bases between. The CDR3 spans 16 residues. The CDR3 DNA reads TGTGCCAGCAGTTACTCCCTGGAGACCTCCCCCCACGAGCAGTACTTC. This sequence encodes CASSYSLETSPHEQYF.